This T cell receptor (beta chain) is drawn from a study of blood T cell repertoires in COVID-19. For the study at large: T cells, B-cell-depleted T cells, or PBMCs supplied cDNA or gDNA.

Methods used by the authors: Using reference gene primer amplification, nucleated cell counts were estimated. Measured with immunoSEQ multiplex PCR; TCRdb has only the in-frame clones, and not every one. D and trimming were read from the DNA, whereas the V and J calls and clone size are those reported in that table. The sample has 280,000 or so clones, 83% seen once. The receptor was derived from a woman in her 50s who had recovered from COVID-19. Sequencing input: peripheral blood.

The CDR3 DNA follows: TGTGCCAGTAGTATGAACAGGGAGGAGACCCAGTACTTC. Protein: CASSMNREETQYF. This chain uses TRBV19 with TRBJ2-5; maybe TRBD1 (6 bases). The CDR3 length is 13 residues. Per germline, CDR1 LNHDA and CDR2 SQIVND (reference sequence). The germline V and J ends were trimmed by 3 bases and 5 bases, with 10 bases remaining between them. Combining the CDR3 with reference TRBV19 and TRBJ2-5 gives the whole variable domain DGGITQSPKYLFRKEGQNVTLSCEQNLNHDAMYWYRQDPGQGLRLIYYSQIVNDFQKGDIAEGYSVSREKKESFPLTVTSAQKNPTAFYLCASSMNREETQYFGPGTRLLVL.